This T cell receptor (beta chain) was recovered during a study of shared clonotypes between healthy human individuals. General observations from the study: A small donor pool kept down the genetic and exposure-history diversity that was represented.

Unsorted samples drew genomic DNA from tens of millions of PBMCs. The CDR3 is 14 amino acids. V lost 1 base and J lost 6, with 9 bases in between. The germline V gene has CDR1 MDHEN and CDR2 SYDVKM. In the case of this clone: Antigen unknown.

Genomic DNA from each subset was divided evenly over several immunoSEQ plates. Libraries were prepared by immunoSEQ multiplex PCR; TCRdb keeps only in-frame clonotypes and omits some of them. The sample carries hundreds of thousands of clones, 60% to 80% recorded once. The sequenced sample was PBMCs. The sequence was collected from a woman between 40 and 50 years old in good health. Some clones in this sample may be carry-over from other donors' samples. The chain couples TRBV28 to TRBJ2-2; D call uncertain. In nucleotides, the CDR3 is TGTGCCAGCAGTTTATTAAATCGAGCCGGGGAGCTGTTTTTT. This encodes CASSLLNRAGELFF.